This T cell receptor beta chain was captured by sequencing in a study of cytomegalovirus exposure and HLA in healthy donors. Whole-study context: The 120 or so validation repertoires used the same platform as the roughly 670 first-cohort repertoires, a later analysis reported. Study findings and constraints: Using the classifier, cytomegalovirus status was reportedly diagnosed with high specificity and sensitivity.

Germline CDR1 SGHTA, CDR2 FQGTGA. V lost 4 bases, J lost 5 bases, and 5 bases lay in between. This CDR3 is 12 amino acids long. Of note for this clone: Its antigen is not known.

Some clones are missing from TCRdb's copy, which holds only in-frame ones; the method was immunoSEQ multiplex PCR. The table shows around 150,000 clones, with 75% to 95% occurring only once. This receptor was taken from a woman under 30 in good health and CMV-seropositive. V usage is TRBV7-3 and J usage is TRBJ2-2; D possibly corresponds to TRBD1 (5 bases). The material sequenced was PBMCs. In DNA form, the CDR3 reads TGTGCCAGCAGCTCAGGGACCGGGGAGCTGTTTTTT. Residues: CASSSGTGELFF.